One sample yielded the 25 T cell receptor beta chains listed below, sequenced in a study of Ad26.COV2.S vaccination and SARS-CoV-2 variants. Treatment: some 19 received Ad26.COV2.S at low or high dose, single or two shots; 5 received placebo; per-sample allocation not given. Samples were taken on day 63 after the first vaccine or placebo injection. Sequencing used immunoSEQ multiplex PCR; TCRdb keeps in-frame clones, though not all of them. The sample has some 290,000 clones, around 83% seen once; the top ten hold 1.9%. The material was peripheral blood, obtained in a trial of Ad26.COV2.S vaccine versus placebo. The receptor source for this set is a person between 18 and 65 years old who received the Ad26.COV2.S COVID-19 vaccine or a placebo.

The chain is built from TRBV5-6 and TRBJ2-7; 8 bases are a match to TRBD2. Germline-derived CDR1 and CDR2 are SGHDT and YYEEEE. The CDR3 contains 14 residues. The V gene end was trimmed by 6 bases and the J gene end by 2 bases; junction bases not matched to a gene: 7. CDR3 nucleotide sequence: TGTGCCAGCACCCCCGGGAGGGGAACCTACGAGCAGTACTTC. Amino acid sequence: CASTPGRGTYEQYF.

The V gene is TRBV2, the J gene TRBJ1-5; unclear D gene. Germline V gene data show CDR1 as SNHLY and CDR2 as FYNNEI. CDR3 length equals 14 residues. V gave up 6 bases and J gave up 1 base, with 10 bases separating them. DNA of the CDR3: TGTGCCAGCAGAGCCGACATAAGCAATCAGCCCCAGCATTTT. This codes for CASRADISNQPQHF.

The chain employs TRBV6-2 or TRBV6-3 and TRBJ1-3; perhaps TRBD1 as D (5 bases). The germline CDR1 and CDR2 sequences are MNHEY and SVGEGT. The V end lost 5 bases, the J end lost 1 base, and 15 bases lay between the germline ends. The CDR3 covers 16 residues. The CDR3 DNA is TGTGCCAGCAGTCGGGACCCCCTCTTTTCTGGAAACACCATATATTTT. Translating it yields CASSRDPLFSGNTIYF.

The J gene is TRBJ2-7, the V gene TRBV3-1 (or the pseudogene TRBV3-2); D remains unclear. CDR1 LGHDT and CDR2 YNNKEL come from the germline V gene (reference sequence). V was cut by 1 base and J by 3 bases, with 4 bases left in between. The CDR3 has 12 amino acids. As DNA, the CDR3 is TGTGCCAGCAGCCAAGGCATCTACGAGCAGTACTTC. Translating gives CASSQGIYEQYF.

V gene TRBV5-1 combines with J gene TRBJ1-1, with 7 nucleotides matching TRBD1. From germline, CDR1 is SGHRS and CDR2 YFSETQ. The CDR3 extends over 14 amino acids. The trim removed 4 bases at V and 5 bases at J, leaving 8 bases unmatched. CDR3 sequence (DNA): TGCGCCAGCAGCACGGACAGGACGTGGACTGAAGCTTTCTTT. It encodes CASSTDRTWTEAFF. Filled out from reference TRBV5-1 and TRBJ1-1, the complete variable domain reads KAGVTQTPRYLIKTRGQQVTLSCSPISGHRSVSWYQQTPGQGLQFLFEYFSETQRNKGNFPGRFSGRQFSNSRSEMNVSTLELGDSALYLCASSTDRTWTEAFFGQGTRLTVV.

V is TRBV14 and J is TRBJ2-1; D is undetermined. The V gene lost 2 bases and the J gene lost 0 bases, with 11 bases spanning the gap. Germline values: CDR1 SGHDN, CDR2 FVKESK. The length of the CDR3 is 16 residues. The CDR3: CASSQSVGPSYNEQFF. CDR3 DNA: TGTGCCAGCAGCCAATCCGTGGGCCCCTCCTACAATGAGCAGTTCTTC.

This clone was counted once. The chain links TRBV6-2 or TRBV6-3 to TRBJ2-5; a weak D match, TRBD2 (7 bases). CDR1 is MNHEY and CDR2 is SVGEGT in the germline V gene. The CDR3 spans 16 residues. V gave up 2 bases and J gave up 1 base, with 14 bases separating them. CDR3 protein: CASSYGRGPTQETQYF. CDR3 nucleotide sequence: TGTGCCAGCAGTTACGGGCGGGGGCCAACCCAAGAGACCCAGTACTTC.

This chain joins TRBV7-2 and TRBJ1-6; D might be TRBD1 (6 bases). CDR3 length: 15 residues. Germline assignment: CDR1 SGHTA and CDR2 FQGNSA. Trimming shortened V by 4 bases and J by 10 bases, and 17 bases separated the two germline ends. The CDR3 nucleotides read TGTGCCAGCAGCTCCACAGGGTTCCAATACTCACCCCTCCACTTT. This codes for CASSSTGFQYSPLHF.

For the CDR3, the DNA is TGTGCCAGCAGCCAAGATCAACGAGCGTACAAAACGAACACCGGGGAGCTGTTTTTT. Its protein is CASSQDQRAYKTNTGELFF. This rearrangement joins TRBV3-1 (or the pseudogene TRBV3-2) to TRBJ2-2; no reliable D call. The CDR3 runs to 19 residues. V was cut by 0 bases and J by 0 bases, with 17 bases left in between. The V gene's germline CDR1 is LGHDT and CDR2 YNNKEL (reference sequence).

The chain joins TRBV7-9 to TRBJ2-1, with 10 bases identical to TRBD2. V trimming: 1 base; J trimming: 7 bases; junction bases outside the gene matches: 4. This CDR3 has 15 amino acids. The germline gives CDR1 SEHNR, CDR2 FQNEAQ (reference sequence). The CDR3 loop is CASSLVSGGRNEQFF. Written as DNA, the CDR3 is TGTGCCAGCAGCTTAGTTAGCGGGGGGAGGAATGAGCAGTTCTTC.

This sequence joins TRBV19 and TRBJ1-5, with D maybe TRBD1 (5 bases). The CDR3 is 21 amino acids. Germline V gene data show CDR1 as LNHDA and CDR2 as SQIVND (reference sequence). V was cut by 8 bases and J by 2 bases, with 34 bases left in between. CDR3: CASAHGRSGPDNSFGNQPQHF. For the CDR3, the DNA is TGTGCCAGTGCCCACGGGAGGTCAGGGCCCGACAATTCCTTTGGCAATCAGCCCCAGCATTTT.

The V call is TRBV14, the J call TRBJ1-1; 9 nucleotides line up with TRBD1. CDR1 and CDR2 from the germline V gene are SGHDN and FVKESK. This CDR3 comprises 13 residues. Unmatched junction bases numbered 0, after V lost 6 bases and J lost 1 base. CDR3 coding DNA: TGTGCCAGCAGGGGACAGGGGAACACTGAAGCTTTCTTT. Encoded protein: CASRGQGNTEAFF. Full variable domain (remainder filled in from reference TRBV14 and TRBJ1-1): EAGVTQFPSHSVIEKGQTVTLRCDPISGHDNLYWYRRVMGKEIKFLLHFVKESKQDESGMPNNRFLAERTGGTYSTLKVQPAELEDSGVYFCASRGQGNTEAFFGQGTRLTVV.

The chain joins TRBV5-5 to TRBJ1-1; D is possibly TRBD1 (5 bases). V lost 0 bases and J 0 bases, leaving 15 bases between the germline ends. The CDR3 covers 17 residues. Germline V gives CDR1 SGHKS, CDR2 YYEKEE (reference sequence). In DNA form, the CDR3 reads TGTGCCAGCAGCTTGGTGGGGGGATCAGGAATGAACACTGAAGCTTTCTTT. It translates to CASSLVGGSGMNTEAFF.

The gene calls are TRBV30 and TRBJ1-5; TRBD1 might be the D (5 bases). V was cut by 3 bases and J by 0 bases, with 18 bases left in between. Germline CDR1 GTSNPN, CDR2 SVGIG (reference sequence). The CDR3 loop spans 17 amino acids. The CDR3 loop is CAWSQGRQSYSNQPQHF. The CDR3 region has the DNA TGTGCCTGGAGCCAAGGGAGACAGAGTTATAGCAATCAGCCCCAGCATTTT.

Remarks on this clone: Other DNA sequences within the sample encode an identical CDR3. This rearrangement joins TRBV10-3 to TRBJ1-1; D gene uncertain. From germline, CDR1 is ENHRY and CDR2 SYGVKD. CDR3 length: 13 residues. Between the trimmed V and J ends, which lost 3 bases and 0 bases, there was a span of 5 bases. The CDR3 sequence: CAISETVNTEAFF. Here the CDR3 DNA reads TGTGCCATCAGTGAAACAGTGAACACTGAAGCTTTCTTT.

This chain connects TRBV7-2 to TRBJ2-1, with 8 positions matching TRBD2. Germline loops: CDR1 SGHTA, CDR2 FQGNSA. The CDR3 has 14 amino acids. The J segment lost 3 bases and the V segment lost 5 bases, leaving 3 bases of the junction unmatched. This CDR3 is CASSQAGVYNEQFF. CDR3 sequence (DNA): TGTGCCAGCAGCCAAGCGGGGGTCTACAATGAGCAGTTCTTC.

The chain has TRBV25-1 and TRBJ1-2, with D perhaps matching TRBD1 (6 bases). The CDR3 totals 15 residues. V was cut by 1 base and J by 8 bases, with 17 bases left in between. From germline, CDR1 is MGHDK and CDR2 SYGVNS. The CDR3 DNA sequence: TGTGCCAGCAGTGAATCCTACCCGGTGCAGGGGGGCTACACCTTC. Translated, it gives CASSESYPVQGGYTF.

The chain joins TRBV18 to TRBJ2-1, with D perhaps TRBD2 (7 bases). There are 15 residues in the CDR3. V lost 6 bases, J lost 10 bases, and 22 bases lay in between. The V gene's germline CDR1 is KGHSH and CDR2 LQKENI. The CDR3 loop reads CASSSNTGGGMEQFF. CDR3 nucleotides: TGTGCCAGCTCCTCGAATACGGGGGGCGGGATGGAGCAGTTCTTC.

The gene calls are TRBV3-1 (or the pseudogene TRBV3-2) and TRBJ2-3, with 14 nucleotides matching TRBD2. The germline CDR1 and CDR2 sequences are LGHDT and YNNKEL (reference sequence). V was clipped by 3 bases and J by 8 bases; unmatched bases: 16. This CDR3 contains 19 residues. CDR3 protein: CASSQGLAGDLSHQATQYF. Here the CDR3 DNA reads TGTGCCAGCAGCCAGGGACTAGCGGGGGACTTAAGTCATCAGGCTACGCAGTATTTT.

The sample holds a few counts of this clone. In the same sample, other DNA sequences code for this CDR3. The V call is TRBV12-3 or TRBV12-4, the J call TRBJ2-7, with a weak D call TRBD1 (5 bases). The CDR3 extends over 13 amino acids. The ends were cut back, 2 bases at V and 1 base at J, with 6 bases in the middle. Here the CDR3 reads CASSLRQSYEQYF. In DNA, the CDR3 is TGTGCCAGCAGTTTACGACAGTCCTACGAGCAGTACTTC.

This clone was seen a few times. This same CDR3 is encoded by further DNA sequences in the sample. The CDR3 DNA is TGTGCCAGCAGCCAGGGGTCTCAGCCCCAGCATTTT. It encodes CASSQGSQPQHF. J is TRBJ1-5 and V is TRBV3-1 (or the pseudogene TRBV3-2); D call uncertain. The germline V gene encodes CDR1 LGHDT and CDR2 YNNKEL (reference sequence). The CDR3 spans 12 residues. The ends were cut back, 3 bases at V and 6 bases at J, with 6 bases in the middle.

This chain links TRBV10-1 with TRBJ1-1; D is unclear. The V gene lost 10 bases and the J gene lost 1 base, with 13 bases spanning the gap. CDR1 is WNHNN and CDR2 is SYGVQD in the germline V gene (reference sequence). The CDR3 length is 13 residues. CDR3 nucleotides: TGCGCCATCCTGAGGAGACGGAACACTGAAGCTTTCTTT. The encoded protein is CAILRRRNTEAFF.

This rearrangement joins TRBV20-1 to TRBJ1-1, with 7 bases fitting TRBD1. J lost 7 bases, V lost 6 bases, and 5 bases had no gene match. The CDR3 extends over 11 amino acids. Germline V CDR1 and CDR2: DFQATT, SNEGSKA (reference sequence). The CDR3 region has the DNA TGCAGTGCCCAGGGGGACTTTGAAGCTTTCTTT. It yields the protein CSAQGDFEAFF.

CDR3 loop: CASSGGQGYNEQFF. The DNA for the CDR3 is TGCGCCAGCAGTGGCGGACAGGGCTACAATGAGCAGTTCTTC. The genes are TRBV10-1 and TRBJ2-1; 8 nucleotides agree with TRBD1. CDR3 length: 14 amino acids. The V and J ends lost 4 bases and 3 bases, in that order; junction bases with no gene match: 2. Germline loops: CDR1 WNHNN, CDR2 SYGVQD (reference sequence).

J is TRBJ2-4 and V is TRBV25-1; D gene ambiguous. Germline-derived CDR1 and CDR2 are MGHDK and SYGVNS. V was pared by 8 bases and J by 0 bases, with 8 bases between. The CDR3 is 13 residues long. The CDR3 bases are TGTGCCAGCTGGTCCCCAGCCAAAAACATTCAGTACTTC. This translates into CASWSPAKNIQYF.